This T cell receptor beta chain was captured by sequencing in a study of T-cell reconstitution after alpha-beta-depleted transplantation in children. Between the trimmed V and J ends, which lost 4 bases and 1 base, there was a span of 11 bases. This CDR3 comprises 15 residues. CDR1 SGHRS and CDR2 YFSETQ come from the germline V gene. Unique molecular identifiers were built into the TCRbeta library. TCRdb reprocessed the PCR reads with MiXCR, giving one entry per CDR3 protein. Of some 300,000 distinct CDR3 sequences in the sample, about 9.4% were seen once. In this sample, this clonotype turned up a few times.

This material consisted of PBMCs from the stem cell graft donor, taken from the stem cell graft. The rearrangement links TRBV5-1 to TRBJ2-2; D unresolved. The source is a human donor who donated a stem cell graft to a child with acute lymphoblastic leukemia. The CDR3 DNA reads TGCGCCAGCAGCCCTCGTACGGAGAACACCGGGGAGCTGTTTTTT. Encoded protein: CASSPRTENTGELFF.